This T cell receptor (beta chain) was obtained from a study of blood T cell repertoires in COVID-19. Study overall: The United States, Italy and Spain were the sources of the acute and convalescent COVID-19 samples.

CDR1 is SEHNR and CDR2 is FQNEAQ in the germline V gene (reference sequence). The V end was cut by 5 bases, the J end by 1 base, with 12 bases between. There are 16 residues in the CDR3. Original processing notes: Estimates of nucleated cell counts were drawn from the amplification of reference gene primers. The method was immunoSEQ multiplex PCR; TCRdb's version includes in-frame clones alone and lacks a portion of them. The V and J calls and the clone size are those of that table, but D and trimming were determined from the DNA. The sample shows around 40,000 clones, around 93% of them seen only once.

The specimen was peripheral blood. This chain uses TRBV7-9 with TRBJ2-6, with D tentatively TRBD2 (5 bases). The TCR comes from a human donor in a cohort sampled during active COVID-19. CDR3 bases: TGTGCCAGCAGCCCCGGACTTCGATCTGGGGCCAACGTCCTGACTTTC. It specifies CASSPGLRSGANVLTF.